This TCR beta chain emerged from a study of shared clonotypes between healthy human individuals. The wider study: Per donor, three plates held CD4 naive cells, three held CD4 memory, two held CD8 naive and one held CD8 memory.

In this sample, this clone turned up once. Its target is not known. TCRdb keeps only in-frame clones here, not all; method: immunoSEQ multiplex PCR. The table lists millions of clones, roughly 92% of them singletons. The CDR3 is made up of 11 amino acids. Per germline, CDR1 DFQATT and CDR2 SNEGSKA (reference sequence). V lost 6 bases, J lost 6 bases, and 8 bases lay in between. Study-wide results and limits: The study's rarefaction showed incomplete sorted-subset sequencing despite large depth.

J is TRBJ2-2 and V is TRBV20-1; D uncertain. The receptor comes from a man in his late teens or twenties in good health. Sequencing used naive CD4+ T cells sorted from blood. Described subset: CD45RA+ positively selected. The CDR3 DNA reads as TGCAGTGCCGCCCGGCCCGGGGAGCTGTTTTTT. Its protein is CSAARPGELFF.